This entry concerns a single T cell receptor (beta chain). What it recognizes is unknown. CDR3 length: 17 residues. Germline CDR1 is KGHSH and CDR2 is LQKENI. V lost 1 base to trimming and J lost 0 bases; unmatched junction nucleotides: 6. This sample is part of a study of cytomegalovirus exposure and HLA in healthy donors. Notes on the study in general: Reportedly, diagnosis of cytomegalovirus status by the classifier showed high specificity and sensitivity. Some public TCRs appeared in many individuals, while most sequences were rare. Most CMV-associated TCR beta chains were later found to appear HLA-restricted. Researchers counted about 150 TCR beta chains as cytomegalovirus-associated.

The PCR ran on 60 Vbeta and 13 Jbeta primers. TCRdb's table, derived via immunoSEQ multiplex PCR, lists solely in-frame clones and lacks some. The profile shows about 150,000 clones, around four fifths of them singletons. This TCR was sampled from a boy between 2 and 10 years old in good health and CMV-seronegative. The J gene is TRBJ2-7, the V gene TRBV18, with 10 bases lining up with TRBD2. Sample: PBMCs. The CDR3 coding sequence is TGTGCCAGCTCACCACGACTCTCTAGCGGGAGCTCCTACGAGCAGTACTTC. This codes for CASSPRLSSGSSYEQYF.